A single sample gave rise to the 13 T cell receptor beta chains below, sequenced in a study of blood T cell repertoires in COVID-19. Profiling relied on immunoSEQ multiplex PCR, and the TCRdb table lists in-frame clones only, not all of them. The sample lists some 320,000 clones; around 87% were seen once. Sequencing input: peripheral blood. The receptors originated from a woman aged 45-65 years who had recovered from COVID-19.

The chain recombines TRBV10-3 with TRBJ1-6; 10 bases agree with TRBD1. The CDR3 runs 14 residues. CDR1 and CDR2 from the germline V gene are ENHRY and SYGVKD. The trim removed 5 bases at V and 6 bases at J, leaving 1 base unmatched. The CDR3 DNA reads as TGTGCCATCAGTCGGGACAGGGGTAATTCACCCCTCCACTTT. Translated: CAISRDRGNSPLHF.

The chain recombines TRBV6-2 or TRBV6-3 with TRBJ1-6; perhaps TRBD1 as D (5 bases). The germline V and J ends were trimmed by 2 bases and 7 bases, with 9 bases remaining between them. The CDR3 sequence is 14 residues long. From germline, CDR1 is MNHEY and CDR2 SVGEGT. CDR3 in DNA: TGTGCCAGCAGTTACCGGGGGGGAAATTCACCCCTCCACTTT. Protein product: CASSYRGGNSPLHF.

V and J are TRBV3-1 (or the pseudogene TRBV3-2) and TRBJ2-1, with D possibly TRBD1 on 6 matching bases. The germline V gene has CDR1 LGHDT and CDR2 YNNKEL (reference sequence). V lost 0 bases and J lost 7, with 7 bases in between. The CDR3 is made up of 13 amino acids. The CDR3 DNA follows: TGTGCCAGCAGCCAAGACAGGGGTAATGAGCAGTTCTTC. This gives the protein CASSQDRGNEQFF.

This chain joins TRBV19 and TRBJ1-2; D is possibly TRBD1 (6 bases). V lost 2 bases and J lost 8, with 12 bases in between. The CDR3 totals 13 residues. CDR1 and CDR2 from the germline V gene are LNHDA and SQIVND (reference sequence). CDR3 DNA sequence: TGTGCCAGTAGTATACAGGGGACGGGAGGCTACACCTTC. Its protein product is CASSIQGTGGYTF. The complete variable domain, with remaining parts taken from reference TRBV19 and TRBJ1-2, reads DGGITQSPKYLFRKEGQNVTLSCEQNLNHDAMYWYRQDPGQGLRLIYYSQIVNDFQKGDIAEGYSVSREKKESFPLTVTSAQKNPTAFYLCASSIQGTGGYTFGSGTRLTVV.

CDR3 nucleotides: TGTGCCAGCAGCCTCTTGACAGGGGGCATGAACAATGAGCAGTTCTTC. Amino acids: CASSLLTGGMNNEQFF. The chain recombines TRBV4-2 with TRBJ2-1, with 10 bases aligning to TRBD1. This CDR3 has 16 amino acids. V trimming: 4 bases; J trimming: 5 bases; junction bases outside the gene matches: 8. Germline V gene sequence: CDR1 LGHNA, CDR2 YNFKEQ.

The chain joins TRBV5-4 to TRBJ1-1; 9 nucleotides agree with TRBD1. With 4 bases clipped from V and 7 bases from J, the junction kept 8 bases outside the gene matches. The CDR3 is made up of 14 amino acids. Germline V CDR1 and CDR2: SGHNT, YYREEE (reference sequence). CDR3 residues: CASSLDRGVREAFF. The DNA for the CDR3 is TGTGCCAGCAGCCTGGACAGGGGCGTGCGTGAAGCTTTCTTT.

The V and J genes are TRBV5-1 and TRBJ2-7; D call uncertain. CDR1 and CDR2 (germline): SGHRS, YFSETQ. V lost 0 bases and J 3 bases, leaving 4 bases between the germline ends. There are 12 residues in the CDR3. Here the CDR3 reads CASSLDLYEQYF. Written as DNA, the CDR3 is TGCGCCAGCAGCTTGGATCTCTACGAGCAGTACTTC.

The chain uses TRBV7-9 and TRBJ1-4; D unresolved. Deletions cut 7 bases from V and 6 bases from J, with 18 bases between. CDR1 is SEHNR and CDR2 is FQNEAQ in the germline V gene (reference sequence). This CDR3 comprises 15 residues. The CDR3 bases are TGTGCCAGCACGCGAGCTGAGATGGTTCATGAAAAACTGTTTTTT. Its protein product is CASTRAEMVHEKLFF.

The chain has TRBV27 and TRBJ1-6; 9 nucleotides align to TRBD1. With 9 bases clipped from V and 10 bases from J, the junction kept 4 bases outside the gene matches. The germline V gene encodes CDR1 MNHEY and CDR2 SMNVEV (reference sequence). This CDR3 has 12 amino acids. DNA of the CDR3: TGTGCCAGTGGACAGGGGAGGTCACCCCTCCACTTT. Its translation is CASGQGRSPLHF.

This clone appeared a single time. This chain's CDR3 is CASTGLAGGYTGELFF. The CDR3 DNA sequence: TGTGCCAGCACCGGACTAGCGGGGGGTTACACCGGGGAGCTGTTTTTT. V gene TRBV12-1 combines with J gene TRBJ2-2; the table's D call, TRBD2, has no DNA check behind it. TRBV12-1 is marked as a pseudogene. CDR3 length: 16 amino acids.

This clone appeared a few times. The gene calls are TRBV5-4 and TRBJ1-2; possible D gene TRBD1, 5 bases. Trimming stripped 1 base from V and 3 bases from J, with 10 bases between. The CDR3 extends over 14 amino acids. Per germline, CDR1 SGHNT and CDR2 YYREEE (reference sequence). CDR3 sequence reads: CASSLIGAYYGYTF. The CDR3 nucleotides are TGTGCCAGCAGCTTGATAGGGGCGTACTATGGCTACACCTTC.

In this sample, this clone turned up a few times. The chain combines TRBV2 with TRBJ1-3, with D perhaps TRBD1 (6 bases). The CDR3 runs 14 residues. Per the germline V gene, CDR1 is SNHLY and CDR2 is FYNNEI. V was trimmed by 4 bases and J by 2 bases, leaving 9 bases between them. The CDR3 reads CASSAGTPGNTIYF. CDR3 DNA sequence: TGTGCCAGCAGTGCCGGGACACCTGGAAACACCATATATTTT.

The chain joins TRBV28 to TRBJ2-1; 10 bases agree with TRBD2. The V segment lost 6 bases and the J segment 4 bases; nucleotides outside the gene matches: 6. Looked up from germline, CDR1 is MDHEN and CDR2 is SYDVKM. CDR3 size: 15 residues. The CDR3 sequence is CASRPGLADYNEQFF. CDR3 nucleotides: TGTGCCAGCAGGCCTGGACTAGCGGATTACAATGAGCAGTTCTTC.